This TCR beta chain stems from a study of cytomegalovirus exposure and HLA in healthy donors. Study-wide points: Looking again later, the authors saw that most CMV-associated TCR beta chains seemed HLA-restricted. As a later analysis revealed, the rate of TCR association differed by HLA locus, with DRB1 most and HLA-C fewest. Presence/absence analyses took donor sequencing depth as roughly uniform.

Turning to this clone: Its antigen is currently unknown.

CDR1 is MDHEN, CDR2 SYDVKM, per germline. The CDR3 loop spans 16 amino acids. Unmatched junction bases numbered 10, after V lost 2 bases and J lost 4 bases. This PCR relied on a set of 60 Vbeta primers and 13 Jbeta primers. Sequencing used immunoSEQ multiplex PCR; TCRdb keeps in-frame clones, though not all of them. This table holds about 92,000 clones, around 85% found once. The chain is built from TRBV28 and TRBJ1-1, with TRBD1 identical over 7 bases. The TCR originated in a girl aged 2 to 9 in good health and CMV-seropositive. The sequencing input was PBMCs. The CDR3 protein is CASSLGLGGGVTEAFF. The CDR3 DNA reads as TGTGCCAGCAGTTTAGGCTTAGGGGGCGGCGTCACTGAAGCTTTCTTT.